The rows below give T cell receptor beta chains drawn from one sample of a study of blood T cell repertoires in COVID-19. Method: immunoSEQ multiplex PCR; TCRdb's copy keeps in-frame clones and lacks some. This table holds about 190,000 clones, approximately 80% found once. The specimen sequenced was peripheral blood. These receptors all come from a man aged 50 to 59 who had recovered from COVID-19. Both conserved end residues are part of each CDR3. D genes are given only for firm matches. For some rows the clone size is stated as once, few or many, or as a class when expanded; others skip it.

CDR3 length	clone size	V gene	D gene	J gene	CDR3 protein	CDR3 DNA
14	NA	TRBV7-6	NA	TRBJ2-3	CASSLDLRGDTQYF	TGTGCCAGCAGCTTAGATCTCAGGGGAGATACGCAGTATTTT
13	NA	TRBV18	NA	TRBJ2-7	CASSPSSSYEQYF	TGTGCCAGCTCACCCTCTAGCTCCTACGAGCAGTACTTC
19	few	TRBV14	TRBD2	TRBJ2-7	CASSHGRLAGAGDSYEQYF	TGTGCCAGCAGTCACGGCCGGCTAGCGGGAGCTGGAGATTCCTACGAGCAGTACTTC
13	NA	TRBV27	TRBD1	TRBJ1-1	CASRWDRGTEAFF	TGTGCCAGCAGATGGGACAGGGGCACTGAAGCTTTCTTT
15	NA	TRBV4-2	NA	TRBJ1-1	CASSQGQGRVTEAFF	TGTGCCAGCAGCCAAGGGCAGGGGAGGGTTACTGAAGCTTTCTTT
14	NA	TRBV18	TRBD1	TRBJ2-7	CASSPGTGGWEQYF	TGTGCCAGCTCACCCGGGACAGGGGGCTGGGAGCAGTACTTC
13	NA	TRBV25-1	NA	TRBJ2-7	CASSEQGTYEQYF	TGTGCCAGCAGTGAACAGGGAACCTACGAGCAGTACTTC
15	NA	TRBV3-1/TRBV3-2	TRBD2	TRBJ2-7	CASSQDVAGIYEQYF	TGTGCCAGCAGCCAAGATGTAGCGGGGATCTACGAGCAGTACTTC
15	NA	TRBV4-1	NA	TRBJ2-7	CASSPPGAESYEQYF	TGCGCCAGCAGCCCCCCCGGAGCAGAGTCCTACGAGCAGTACTTC
13	NA	TRBV4-1	TRBD2	TRBJ2-7	CASSQSGGYEQYF	TGCGCCAGCAGCCAGTCCGGGGGGTACGAGCAGTACTTC
16	once	TRBV19	NA	TRBJ2-7	CASSRHQGTVGAEQYF	TGTGCCAGTAGCCGGCATCAGGGGACGGTAGGCGCCGAGCAGTACTTC
14	few	TRBV19	NA	TRBJ1-5	CASSRGAINQPQHF	TGTGCCAGTAGTAGAGGTGCAATCAATCAGCCCCAGCATTTT
13	NA	TRBV19	TRBD1	TRBJ1-5	CASSGQGRQPQHF	TGTGCCAGTAGTGGACAGGGACGACAGCCCCAGCATTTT
16	NA	TRBV5-5	TRBD2	TRBJ2-1	CASSQTSGSSYNEQFF	TGTGCCAGCAGTCAGACTAGCGGGAGCTCCTACAATGAGCAGTTCTTC
14	few	TRBV27	TRBD2	TRBJ2-2	CASRAGINTGELFF	TGTGCCAGCAGAGCGGGAATCAACACCGGGGAGCTGTTTTTT
19	NA	TRBV4-1	TRBD1	TRBJ1-4	CASSQEAQGVSSTNEKLFF	TGCGCCAGCAGCCAAGAGGCACAGGGGGTTTCATCAACTAATGAAAAACTGTTTTTT
14	NA	TRBV27	TRBD1	TRBJ1-5	CASRRTGSNQPQHF	TGTGCCAGCAGACGGACAGGGAGCAATCAGCCCCAGCATTTT
13	NA	TRBV29-1	TRBD2	TRBJ2-5	CSGRTGGPETQYF	TGCAGCGGCCGGACGGGAGGGCCTGAGACCCAGTACTTC
12	NA	TRBV29-1	NA	TRBJ2-7	CSVGLSGPGQYF	TGCAGCGTTGGGCTCAGCGGACCGGGGCAGTACTTC
15	once	TRBV11-3	NA	TRBJ2-1	CASSLEASETNEQFF	TGTGCCAGCAGCTTAGAGGCTAGCGAGACTAATGAGCAGTTCTTC
15	few	TRBV6-1	NA	TRBJ1-2	CASSELEGSGYGYTF	TGTGCCAGCAGTGAATTGGAGGGTAGTGGCTATGGCTACACCTTC
15	NA	TRBV7-2	NA	TRBJ1-5	CASSFASGVGQPQHF	TGTGCCAGCAGCTTTGCGTCAGGGGTCGGGCAGCCCCAGCATTTT
18	NA	TRBV7-8	TRBD2	TRBJ2-3	CASSPILRASGSADTQYF	TGTGCCAGCAGCCCGATTCTGCGGGCTAGCGGGAGCGCAGATACGCAGTATTTT
12	NA	TRBV7-9	NA	TRBJ2-1	CASGRAGGEQFF	TGTGCCAGCGGACGCGCAGGAGGGGAGCAGTTCTTC
16	few	TRBV5-1	TRBD1	TRBJ1-1	CASSPAMTGTGTEAFF	TGCGCCAGCAGCCCAGCTATGACAGGGACAGGGACTGAAGCTTTCTTT
15	NA	TRBV11-2	TRBD1	TRBJ2-3	CASSISRTGADTQYF	TGTGCCAGCAGCATTTCCCGGACAGGGGCAGATACGCAGTATTTT
16	NA	TRBV27	TRBD1	TRBJ1-1	CASSFDRGLMNTEAFF	TGTGCCAGCAGTTTCGACAGGGGCTTAATGAACACTGAAGCTTTCTTT
13	NA	TRBV5-6	NA	TRBJ1-3	CASSLMLGNTIYF	TGTGCCAGCAGCTTGATGTTAGGAAACACCATATATTTT
14	few	TRBV10-3	TRBD1	TRBJ2-1	CAVGGNSSYNEQFF	TGTGCCGTAGGGGGCAATAGCTCCTACAATGAGCAGTTCTTC
14	NA	TRBV5-1	NA	TRBJ2-1	CASRREFTNNEQFF	TGCGCCAGCAGACGGGAGTTTACTAACAATGAGCAGTTCTTC
15	NA	TRBV19	NA	TRBJ2-7	CASSMGGHLIYEQYF	TGTGCCAGTAGTATGGGGGGTCACCTCATCTACGAGCAGTACTTC
14	NA	TRBV14	TRBD2	TRBJ2-5	CASSREAGEETQYF	TGTGCCAGCAGCCGAGAGGCGGGAGAAGAGACCCAGTACTTC
14	NA	TRBV5-1	NA	TRBJ1-1	CASSSLEGNTEAFF	TGCGCCAGCAGCTCACTGGAGGGGAACACTGAAGCTTTCTTT
15	few	TRBV5-4	TRBD2	TRBJ2-1	CASSYRLAGELEQFF	TGTGCCAGCAGCTATAGACTAGCGGGAGAACTTGAGCAGTTCTTC
12	NA	TRBV2	NA	TRBJ2-5	CASSESFQTQYF	TGTGCCAGCAGTGAATCCTTTCAGACCCAGTACTTC
15	NA	TRBV25-1	TRBD1	TRBJ1-4	CASSETDRFYEKLFF	TGTGCCAGCAGTGAAACGGACAGGTTCTATGAAAAACTGTTTTTT
14	NA	TRBV5-1	TRBD2	TRBJ2-1	CASSWTSVYNEQFF	TGCGCCAGCAGCTGGACTAGCGTCTACAATGAGCAGTTCTTC